The subject of this entry is one T cell receptor (beta chain). Antigen specificity is unknown. CDR1 MNHEY and CDR2 SVGAGI come from the germline V gene. The CDR3 length is 14 residues. Trimming cost V 6 bases and J 5 bases, with 16 bases left between them. This sample is part of a study of cytomegalovirus exposure and HLA in healthy donors. Study summary: The platform used for the 120 validation repertoires matched that of the approximately 640 first-cohort repertoires, a later analysis reported. General study results and limits: There were fewer than 200 TCR beta chains listed as cytomegalovirus-associated. In the 130 or so validation repertoires, about 94% of cluster scores exceeded 0, per a later analysis.

The repertoire was sequenced with immunoSEQ multiplex PCR; TCRdb's copy has only in-frame clones and lacks some. The table includes about 160,000 clones, 96% detected once. The gene calls are TRBV6-5 and TRBJ1-2; no definite D call. This TCR was recovered from a woman under 30 in good health and CMV-seronegative. Sequencing input: PBMCs. CDR3 sequence reads: CASSPFELPYGYTF. The CDR3 region has the DNA TGTGCCAGCAGCCCCTTTGAGCTGCCTTATGGCTACACCTTC.